Listed below are T cell receptor beta chains from one sample, sequenced in a study of beta chain features in type 1 diabetes. TCRdb's copy holds only in-frame clones and misses some; the assay was immunoSEQ multiplex PCR. The data show tens of thousands of clones, with 49% seen just once and around 0.72% held by the top ten. The sample comprised central memory CD4+ T cells from blood. These receptors all come from a young man with type 1 diabetes. Each CDR3 is given with its conserved first and last residue. Fields, in order: J gene, D gene, V gene, clone size, CDR3 protein, CDR3 DNA. D genes are given only for firm matches. A row's size may be missing; if present it is once, few, many or a size class.

>TRBJ1-4|.|TRBV7-9|.
CASSFDRGNEKLFF
TGTGCCAGCAGCTTCGACCGGGGGAATGAAAAACTGTTTTTT
>TRBJ2-5|.|TRBV29-1|once
CSVANYDRKETQYF
TGCAGCGTGGCTAACTACGACAGGAAAGAGACCCAGTACTTC
>TRBJ1-2|.|TRBV4-2|.
CASSYRVSDVGYTF
TGTGCCAGCAGCTACAGGGTCTCCGATGTGGGCTACACCTTC
>TRBJ1-4|.|TRBV18|few
CASSPRQDDEKLFF
TGTGCCAGCTCACCCCGACAGGACGACGAAAAACTGTTTTTT
>TRBJ2-1|.|TRBV5-1|once
CASSRTPGVDYNEQFF
TGCGCCAGCAGCCGGACTCCGGGGGTGGATTACAATGAGCAGTTCTTC
>TRBJ2-7|.|TRBV29-1|few
CSVLRDYEQYF
TGCAGCGTCCTCCGGGACTACGAGCAGTACTTC
>TRBJ1-2|.|TRBV20-1|few
CTGASHYGYTF
TGCACAGGTGCCAGCCATTATGGCTACACCTTC
>TRBJ1-6|TRBD1|TRBV6-5|.
CASSYSQTGYNSPLHF
TGTGCCAGCAGTTACTCGCAGACAGGGTATAATTCACCCCTCCACTTT
>TRBJ2-5|.|TRBV4-1|few
CASSQDSDPTEETQYF
TGCGCCAGCAGCCAAGATAGCGATCCCACCGAAGAGACCCAGTACTTC
>TRBJ2-7|TRBD1|TRBV29-1|.
CSVEVKGQGEQYF
TGCAGCGTTGAAGTTAAAGGACAGGGCGAGCAGTACTTC
>TRBJ2-1|.|TRBV18|.
CASSRLERWEQFF
TGTGCCAGCTCCCGCCTTGAGAGGTGGGAGCAGTTCTTC
>TRBJ2-2|TRBD2|TRBV5-4|.
CASSSGLAGAGELFF
TGTGCCAGCAGCTCCGGACTAGCGGGAGCCGGGGAGCTGTTTTTT